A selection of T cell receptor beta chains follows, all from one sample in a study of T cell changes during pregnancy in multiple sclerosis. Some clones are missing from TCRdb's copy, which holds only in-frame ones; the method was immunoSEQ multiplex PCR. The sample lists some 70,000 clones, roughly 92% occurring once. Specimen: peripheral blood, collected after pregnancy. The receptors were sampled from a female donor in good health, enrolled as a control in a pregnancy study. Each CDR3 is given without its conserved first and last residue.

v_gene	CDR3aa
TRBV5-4	ASSSEAAGGGWETQY
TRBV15	ATRGASGNTIY
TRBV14	ASRISGRAVEQF
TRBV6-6	ASMNGRSNTEAF
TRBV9	ASSVARGTLYNEQF
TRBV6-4	ASSELPYGRASDEQF
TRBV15	ATDGGGYTGELF
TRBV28	ASWSSYNSPLH
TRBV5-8	ASRAGTANYGYT
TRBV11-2	ASRARTSGANEQF
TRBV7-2	ASSAQGANNYGYT
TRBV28	ASSGGFYGYT
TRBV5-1	ASSVDRDDYGYT
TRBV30	AWSGGSTDTQY
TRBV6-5	ASSYSGGGANVLT
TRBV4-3	ASSLYYSGNLYEQY
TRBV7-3	ASSLAGGGNEQF
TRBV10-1	ASSGGPVDTQY
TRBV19	ASLTGLGGYT
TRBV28	ASSFGGTHNYGYT
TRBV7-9	ASSPTTSGRSEQY
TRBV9	ASSVPGVNAEAF
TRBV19	ASSIAGGAWDTQY
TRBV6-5	ASSPTGNGYT
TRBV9	ASSTGQGPTEAF
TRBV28	ASSLPGYGYT
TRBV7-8	ASSSTRLPGGTQY
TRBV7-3	ASSLNTGTGKDTQY
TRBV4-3	ASSQDPRQGSNEKLF
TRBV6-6	ASSYPGGGNNEQF
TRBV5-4	ASSLGTVEAF
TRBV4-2	ASSPVGGSFGSYNEQF
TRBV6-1	ASSASTGFEETQY
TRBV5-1	ASSLGAGDRGFGAF
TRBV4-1	ASSRGLAGGLGTDTQY
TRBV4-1	ASSHSEDTEAF
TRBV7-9	ASSFGTSETEQF
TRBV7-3	ASSLDSYNEQF
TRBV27	ASSPGQAFSYEQY
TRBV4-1	ASSQDPGGSYGYT
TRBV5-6	ASSLTGVNQPQH
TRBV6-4	ASSERGGVGELF
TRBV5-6	ASSLLGGNNSPLH
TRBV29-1	SVAGDSGYGYT